These 31 T cell receptor beta chains originate from one sample sequenced in a study of OX40 agonist ivuxolimab in advanced cancers. Data came from immunoSEQ multiplex PCR; TCRdb stores just in-frame clones and leaves some out. Here the sample spans about 62,000 clones, around 90% being singletons. Sequencing used CD4+ or CD8+ T cells sorted from blood, obtained in a trial of the OX40 agonist ivuxolimab. These receptor sequences come from an adult with an advanced solid tumor such as melanoma, head and neck, liver or kidney cancer.

V is TRBV29-1 and J is TRBJ2-7, with 7 nucleotides matching TRBD2. Germline values: CDR1 SQVTM, CDR2 ANQGSEA. Losses at the gene ends were 1 base for V and 6 bases for J; bases not matched to a gene: 9. The length of the CDR3 is 14 residues. CDR3 nucleotide sequence: TGCAGCGTTGAAGTGGGAGGGCCGGGTGGCGAGCAGTACTTC. Encoded protein: CSVEVGGPGGEQYF.

The V and J genes are TRBV7-9 and TRBJ2-5; 7 bases are a match to TRBD2. The CDR3 is 15 amino acids. Germline loops: CDR1 SEHNR, CDR2 FQNEAQ (reference sequence). The junction had 7 bases not matched to a gene; V was cut back by 5 bases and J by 1 base. The CDR3 spells CASSPGTTIQETQYF. The CDR3 region has the DNA TGTGCCAGCAGCCCCGGGACTACGATCCAAGAGACCCAGTACTTC.

J is TRBJ1-2 and V is TRBV5-1, with 9 bases that match TRBD1. Germline assignment: CDR1 SGHRS and CDR2 YFSETQ. Germline trimming cut 7 bases from V and 6 bases from J; bases unmatched to any gene: 10. This CDR3 spans 14 amino acids. The CDR3 here is CASYMGQGVDGYTF. CDR3 DNA: TGCGCCAGCTATATGGGACAGGGCGTCGATGGCTACACCTTC.

The chain uses TRBV6-5 and TRBJ1-1, with D tentatively TRBD1 (5 bases). With 7 bases removed from V and 4 bases from J, the gap between germline ends came to 10 bases. This CDR3 is 12 amino acids long. Germline values: CDR1 MNHEY, CDR2 SVGAGI. DNA for the CDR3: TGTGCCAGCATCACCCAGGGCACTGAAGCTTTCTTT. The encoded protein is CASITQGTEAFF.

The chain couples TRBV23-1 to TRBJ1-6, with D tentatively TRBD1 (5 bases). TRBV23-1 carries the ORF label, with uncertain function. This CDR3 contains 17 residues. The V end was cut by 0 bases, the J end by 10 bases, with 19 bases between. DNA for the CDR3: TGCGCCAGCAGTCAATCGGTGGGGGGGGGTGAAGGATCACCCCTCCACTTT. Residues: CASSQSVGGGEGSPLHF.

The gene calls are TRBV30 and TRBJ2-3; 8 bases align to TRBD2. CDR3 size: 15 residues. The V and J ends lost 3 bases and 3 bases, in that order; junction bases with no gene match: 8. Germline V CDR1 and CDR2: GTSNPN, SVGIG (reference sequence). CDR3 DNA sequence: TGTGCCTGGAGCTCAGAAGCGGGAGCGACAGATACGCAGTATTTT. Its protein product is CAWSSEAGATDTQYF.

The V and J genes are TRBV4-1 and TRBJ2-4, with 8 positions matching TRBD1. This CDR3 spans 17 amino acids. Germline values: CDR1 MGHRA, CDR2 YSYEKL. Losses at the gene ends were 1 base for V and 0 bases for J; bases not matched to a gene: 5. The CDR3 sequence is CASSQVGTGAAKNIQYF. Written as DNA, the CDR3 is TGCGCCAGCAGCCAAGTAGGGACAGGAGCAGCCAAAAACATTCAGTACTTC.

The chain is built from TRBV25-1 and TRBJ1-2, with D unclear. The V gene lost 3 bases and the J gene lost 4 bases, with 12 bases spanning the gap. Per germline, CDR1 MGHDK and CDR2 SYGVNS. There are 14 residues in the CDR3. CDR3 in DNA: TGTGCCAGCAGTGAGGGAGATAGTAGCTATGGCTACACCTTC. This encodes CASSEGDSSYGYTF.

This chain uses TRBV27 with TRBJ2-2, with TRBD1 identical over 11 bases. Germline CDR1 is MNHEY and CDR2 is SMNVEV (reference sequence). CDR3 length equals 17 residues. The junction had 8 bases not matched to a gene; V was cut back by 2 bases and J by 6 bases. DNA for the CDR3: TGTGCCAGCAGTTTAAGGACAGGGGGCCCTTGGTCCGGGGAGCTGTTTTTT. Its protein product is CASSLRTGGPWSGELFF.

V and J are TRBV28 and TRBJ1-5; D gene ambiguous. In germline, CDR1 is MDHEN, CDR2 SYDVKM. Trimming removed 2 bases from V and 7 bases from J, with 12 bases in between. CDR3 size: 14 residues. CDR3 in amino acids: CASSLEKTDQPQHF. The DNA for the CDR3 is TGTGCCAGCAGTTTAGAAAAGACGGACCAGCCCCAGCATTTT.

The chain combines TRBV27 with TRBJ1-1, with a possible D match to TRBD1 (5 bases). Trimming pared 3 bases from V and 3 bases from J, leaving 8 bases between. The CDR3 consists of 13 residues. Germline lookup yields CDR1 MNHEY and CDR2 SMNVEV (reference sequence). CDR3 in DNA: TGTGCCAGCAGTTTGGGCAGGGACACTGAAGCTTTCTTT. It specifies CASSLGRDTEAFF.

V and J are TRBV6-1 and TRBJ2-5, with 7 bases that match TRBD1. Germline V gene data show CDR1 as MNHNS and CDR2 as SASEGT. CDR3 size: 12 residues. V shed 6 bases and J 6 bases; nucleotides not matched to a gene: 4. The CDR3 DNA follows: TGTGCCAGCAGAGGGGGCGCGAAGACCCAGTACTTC. The encoded protein is CASRGGAKTQYF.

CDR3 coding DNA: TGTGCCAGCAGCCAATTCGAGGGACAGTTTGCCACCGGGGAGCTGTTTTTT. The encoded protein is CASSQFEGQFATGELFF. This chain links TRBV11-2 with TRBJ2-2; 7 nucleotides agree with TRBD1. The CDR3 runs to 17 residues. Germline V gene sequence: CDR1 SGHAT, CDR2 FQNNGV. V was clipped by 5 bases and J by 4 bases; unmatched bases: 13. Based on the CDR3 plus reference TRBV11-2 and TRBJ2-2, the full variable domain is EAGVAQSPRYKIIEKRQSVAFWCNPISGHATLYWYQQILGQGPKLLIQFQNNGVVDDSQLPKDRFSAERLKGVDSTLKIQPAKLEDSAVYLCASSQFEGQFATGELFFGEGSRLTVL.

The genes are TRBV19 and TRBJ2-5; 10 nucleotides align to TRBD1. V trimming: 5 bases; J trimming: 3 bases; junction bases outside the gene matches: 6. The CDR3 consists of 15 residues. Germline V lookup: CDR1 LNHDA, CDR2 SQIVND (reference sequence). This chain's CDR3 is CASSLSGTGEETQYF. Written as DNA, the CDR3 is TGTGCCAGTAGTCTCTCCGGGACAGGGGAAGAGACCCAGTACTTC. Supplemented by reference TRBV19 and TRBJ2-5, the full variable domain reads DGGITQSPKYLFRKEGQNVTLSCEQNLNHDAMYWYRQDPGQGLRLIYYSQIVNDFQKGDIAEGYSVSREKKESFPLTVTSAQKNPTAFYLCASSLSGTGEETQYFGPGTRLLVL.

This sequence joins TRBV10-3 and TRBJ2-7; D gene ambiguous. The germline CDR1 and CDR2 sequences are ENHRY and SYGVKD. This CDR3 is built from 15 residues. Trimming removed 0 bases at V and 0 bases at J, with 9 bases between. DNA of the CDR3: TGTGCCATCAGTGAGTCTAAGACCATCTCCTACGAGCAGTACTTC. It is translated as CAISESKTISYEQYF.

The chain employs TRBV4-1 and TRBJ2-1; D assignment may be TRBD1 or TRBD2 (5 bases each). Germline V gene lookup returns CDR1 MGHRA and CDR2 YSYEKL. V shed 0 bases and J shed 9 bases, with 15 bases lying between them. The CDR3 is 15 amino acids. The CDR3 sequence: CASSQDLLGPGEQFF. For the CDR3, the DNA is TGCGCCAGCAGCCAAGATCTTCTGGGACCCGGTGAGCAGTTCTTC.

This chain links TRBV30 with TRBJ1-5, with 7 bases that match TRBD1. The CDR3 is 13 residues long. Per the germline V gene, CDR1 is GTSNPN and CDR2 is SVGIG (reference sequence). With V trimmed by 0 bases and J by 5 bases, 1 base remained unmatched. The CDR3 protein is CAWSVDRDQPQHF. In DNA form, the CDR3 reads TGTGCCTGGAGTGTAGACAGGGATCAGCCCCAGCATTTT.

The chain recombines TRBV30 with TRBJ1-3; D unclear. Per the germline V gene, CDR1 is GTSNPN and CDR2 is SVGIG (reference sequence). Trimming took off 7 bases at V and 5 bases at J, with 15 bases between the two ends. The CDR3 is 13 residues long. The CDR3 nucleotides read TGTGCCTCCGGCCCGGCGGGTAGAAACACCATATATTTT. It encodes CASGPAGRNTIYF.

V is TRBV6-5 and J is TRBJ1-2; TRBD1 is a possible D gene (6 bases). This CDR3 is built from 15 residues. Germline CDR1 MNHEY, CDR2 SVGAGI. Trimming cost V 10 bases and J 0 bases, with 18 bases left between them. CDR3 residues: CATHSGTPANYGYTF. CDR3 DNA sequence: TGTGCCACCCATTCCGGGACACCTGCTAACTATGGCTACACCTTC.

The chain recombines TRBV7-2 with TRBJ2-2; D may be TRBD1 or TRBD2 (5 bases each). Germline V CDR1 and CDR2: SGHTA, FQGNSA. The CDR3 is 14 residues long. V gave up 7 bases and J gave up 5 bases, with 14 bases separating them. The CDR3 nucleotides are TGTGCCAGCAACCTGGCGAGGGGTACCGGGGAGCTGTTTTTT. It specifies CASNLARGTGELFF. Full variable domain (rest looked up from reference TRBV7-2 and TRBJ2-2): GAGVSQSPSNKVTEKGKDVELRCDPISGHTALYWYRQSLGQGLEFLIYFQGNSAPDKSGLPSDRFSAERTGGSVSTLTIQRTQQEDSAVYLCASNLARGTGELFFGEGSRLTVL.

This chain uses TRBV2 with TRBJ2-7, with D possibly being TRBD1 (6 bases). This CDR3 region has 14 residues. Per the germline V gene, CDR1 is SNHLY and CDR2 is FYNNEI. Trimming took off 6 bases at V and 0 bases at J, with 12 bases between the two ends. The CDR3 reads CASRTDRFSYEQYF. CDR3 nucleotide sequence: TGTGCCAGCAGGACGGACAGATTCTCCTACGAGCAGTACTTC.

The rearrangement uses TRBV6-5 and TRBJ2-7, with TRBD1 identical over 10 bases. The V and J ends lost 6 bases and 4 bases, in that order; junction bases with no gene match: 9. Germline CDR1 and CDR2: MNHEY and SVGAGI. The CDR3 has 15 amino acids. The CDR3 reads CASSQDRGYIYEQYF. The DNA for the CDR3 is TGTGCCAGCAGCCAGGACAGGGGGTATATATACGAGCAGTACTTC.

V gene TRBV6-1 combines with J gene TRBJ2-1; D is unclear. CDR1 is MNHNS, CDR2 SASEGT, per germline. The V end lost 4 bases, the J end lost 6 bases, and 19 bases lay between the germline ends. The CDR3 contains 16 residues. CDR3 residues: CASSAELSRVFNEQFF. The CDR3 DNA sequence: TGTGCCAGCAGTGCCGAACTTAGTCGGGTTTTCAATGAGCAGTTCTTC.

The CDR3 here is CASSHRDSNQPQHF. The CDR3 nucleotides are TGTGCCAGCAGCCACAGAGACAGCAATCAGCCCCAGCATTTT. The chain is built from TRBV5-6 and TRBJ1-5, with D unresolved. The V gene lost 4 bases and the J gene lost 1 base, with 9 bases spanning the gap. This CDR3 region has 14 residues. Germline values: CDR1 SGHDT, CDR2 YYEEEE. Full variable domain (outside the CDR3, taken from reference TRBV5-6 and TRBJ1-5): DAGVTQSPTHLIKTRGQQVTLRCSPKSGHDTVSWYQQALGQGPQFIFQYYEEEERQRGNFPDRFSGHQFPNYSSELNVNALLLGDSALYLCASSHRDSNQPQHFGDGTRLSIL.

V is TRBV5-1 and J is TRBJ1-2; D may be TRBD1 (5 bases). Trimming cost V 4 bases and J 8 bases, with 18 bases left between them. Germline V gene lookup returns CDR1 SGHRS and CDR2 YFSETQ. The CDR3 has 14 amino acids. The chain's CDR3 is CASSREGSPSGYTF. DNA for the CDR3: TGCGCCAGCAGCCGTGAGGGGAGCCCGTCCGGCTACACCTTC.

The chain joins TRBV30 to TRBJ2-1, with TRBD2 matching over 8 bases. The CDR3 is 15 residues long. CDR1 and CDR2 (germline): GTSNPN, SVGIG (reference sequence). The V and J ends lost 3 bases and 8 bases, in that order; junction bases with no gene match: 12. CDR3 protein: CAWSDAGLVRDEQFF. CDR3 sequence (DNA): TGTGCCTGGAGCGACGCGGGACTAGTCAGAGATGAGCAGTTCTTC.

The genes are TRBV5-4 and TRBJ2-7; maybe TRBD2 (5 bases). V dropped 1 base and J dropped 2 bases, with 10 bases sitting between them. The CDR3 is 14 amino acids. CDR1 is SGHNT and CDR2 is YYREEE in the germline V gene (reference sequence). CDR3 sequence: CASSLSLRAYEQYF. In nucleotides, the CDR3 is TGTGCCAGCAGCTTGAGTTTGCGGGCCTACGAGCAGTACTTC.

V gene TRBV7-9 combines with J gene TRBJ2-1; D may match TRBD1 or TRBD2 (5 bases each). Trimming removed 0 bases at V and 8 bases at J, with 17 bases between. This CDR3 comprises 16 residues. Germline values: CDR1 SEHNR, CDR2 FQNEAQ (reference sequence). The CDR3, as DNA: TGTGCCAGCAGCTTAGCAACAGGACGTGATAGCGATGAGCAGTTCTTC. Translation gives CASSLATGRDSDEQFF.

The chain combines TRBV1 with TRBJ1-4; TRBD1 is the table's D call and was not checked against the DNA. TRBV1 corresponds to a pseudogene. This CDR3 region has 15 residues. CDR3 bases: TGCACCCCACCGGACAACTCCAGGGTCAGAGAAAAACTGTTTTTT. Residues: CTPPDNSRVREKLFF.

The V gene is TRBV15, the J gene TRBJ1-3; D is unresolved. Trimming pared 0 bases from V and 4 bases from J, leaving 10 bases between. This CDR3 spans 15 amino acids. From germline, CDR1 is LNHNV and CDR2 YYDKDF (reference sequence). CDR3 protein: CATSRETVGGNTIYF. In DNA, the CDR3 is TGTGCCACCAGCAGAGAAACCGTGGGGGGAAACACCATATATTTT.

This chain connects TRBV19 to TRBJ2-1; D unresolved. The CDR3 runs 16 residues. CDR1 is LNHDA and CDR2 is SQIVND in the germline V gene (reference sequence). V was trimmed by 3 bases and J by 0 bases, leaving 12 bases between them. CDR3 sequence (DNA): TGTGCCAGTAGTATCACACACTCGAGCTCCTACAATGAGCAGTTCTTC. Translating it yields CASSITHSSSYNEQFF.